This T cell receptor (beta chain) was identified during a study of CD8 T cells in ankylosing spondylitis. V shed 3 bases and J shed 0 bases, with 15 bases lying between them. The V gene's germline CDR1 is DFQATT and CDR2 SNEGSKA (reference sequence). This CDR3 has 17 amino acids. This clonotype has at least ten counts. What it binds is unknown. Notes on the study in general: Made up of under ten highly homologous variants, a TCR beta motif appeared characteristic of ankylosing spondylitis blood. Within peripheral blood, clones linked to disease were CD8+ and relatively rare.

Each CDR3 protein is one row after TCRdb ran MiXCR on the 5' RACE reads. The top ten clones hold roughly 9.5% of a sample with 250,000 to 400,000 distinct CDR3 sequences, 11% of them seen once. The chain combines TRBV20-1 with TRBJ2-6; weak D call: TRBD1 (6 bases). The sequencing input was blood, either unsorted or a sorted T cell fraction (not recorded which). This receptor was obtained from a female donor with ankylosing spondylitis or in good health (not recorded which). In DNA, the CDR3 is TGCAGTGCTAGCGGGACAAGCGGCAGCTCTGGGGCCAACGTCCTGACTTTC. Its translation: CSASGTSGSSGANVLTF.